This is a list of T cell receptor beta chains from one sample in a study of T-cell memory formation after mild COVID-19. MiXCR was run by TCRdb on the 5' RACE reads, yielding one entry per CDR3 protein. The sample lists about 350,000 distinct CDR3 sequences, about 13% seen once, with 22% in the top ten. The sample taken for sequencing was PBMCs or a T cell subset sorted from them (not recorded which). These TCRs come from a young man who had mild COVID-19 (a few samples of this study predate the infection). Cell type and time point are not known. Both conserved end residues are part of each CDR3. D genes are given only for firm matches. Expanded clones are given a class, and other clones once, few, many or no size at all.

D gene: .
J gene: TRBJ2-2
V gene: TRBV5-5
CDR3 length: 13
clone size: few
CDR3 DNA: TGTGCCAGCACTTCATTTATGTTCGGGGAGCTGTTTTTT
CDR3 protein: CASTSFMFGELFF

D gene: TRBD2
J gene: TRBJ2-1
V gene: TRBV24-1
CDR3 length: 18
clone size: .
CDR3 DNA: TGTGCCACCAGTGATTTGAGCTCTAGCGGGGGGGGTATAAATGAGCAGTTCTTC
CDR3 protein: CATSDLSSSGGGINEQFF

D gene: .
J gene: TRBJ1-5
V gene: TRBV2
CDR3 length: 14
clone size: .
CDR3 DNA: TGTGCCAGCAGTGAATGGCGTAGCAATCAGCCCCAGCATTTT
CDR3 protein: CASSEWRSNQPQHF

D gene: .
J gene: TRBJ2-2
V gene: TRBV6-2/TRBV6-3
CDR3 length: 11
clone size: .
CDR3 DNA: TGTGCCAGCTGGTCGGCCGGGGAGCTGTTTTTT
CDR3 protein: CASWSAGELFF

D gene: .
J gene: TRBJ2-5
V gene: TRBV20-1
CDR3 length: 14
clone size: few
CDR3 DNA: TGCAGTGCCAGATGGGACATAACCAAAGAGACCCAGTACTTC
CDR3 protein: CSARWDITKETQYF

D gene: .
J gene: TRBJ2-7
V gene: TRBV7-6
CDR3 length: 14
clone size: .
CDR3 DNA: TGTGCCAGCAGCCTAGACTGGAGCTCCTACGAGCAGTACTTC
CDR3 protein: CASSLDWSSYEQYF

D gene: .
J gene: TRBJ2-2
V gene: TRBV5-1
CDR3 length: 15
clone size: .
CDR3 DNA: TGCGCCAGCAGCTTGGACGGGGCGTACACCGGGGAGCTGTTTTTT
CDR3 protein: CASSLDGAYTGELFF

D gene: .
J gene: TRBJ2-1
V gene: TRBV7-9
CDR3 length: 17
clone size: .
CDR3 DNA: TGTGCCAGCAGCAAGGGTGGAGTGGCGGGGGCCTTCAATGAGCAGTTCTTC
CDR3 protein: CASSKGGVAGAFNEQFF

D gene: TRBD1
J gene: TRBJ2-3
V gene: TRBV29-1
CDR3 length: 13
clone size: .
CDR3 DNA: TGCAGCGCCTCGACAGGGGTCACAGATACGCAGTATTTT
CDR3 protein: CSASTGVTDTQYF

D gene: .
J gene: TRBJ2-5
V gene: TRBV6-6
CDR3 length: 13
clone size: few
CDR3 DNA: TGTGCCAGCAGTTATATAGTTGGAGAGACCCAGTACTTC
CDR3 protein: CASSYIVGETQYF

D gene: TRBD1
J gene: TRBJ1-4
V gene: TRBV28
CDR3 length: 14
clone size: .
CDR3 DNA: TGTGCCAGCAGACCATTCCAGGGGGCGCAGAGTCTGTTTTTT
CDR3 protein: CASRPFQGAQSLFF

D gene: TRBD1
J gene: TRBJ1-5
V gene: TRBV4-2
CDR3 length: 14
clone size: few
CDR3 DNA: TGTGCCAGCAGCCATGATGACAGGGGACGGATCCAGCATTTT
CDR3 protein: CASSHDDRGRIQHF

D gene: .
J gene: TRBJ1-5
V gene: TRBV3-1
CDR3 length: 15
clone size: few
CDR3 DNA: TGTGCCAGCAGCCAAGATACCAGGAGCAATCAGCCCCAGCATTTT
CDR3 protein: CASSQDTRSNQPQHF

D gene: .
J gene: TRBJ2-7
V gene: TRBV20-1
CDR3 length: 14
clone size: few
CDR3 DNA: TGCAGTGCTAGAGATCCACAGGCCTCCTACGAGCAGTACTTC
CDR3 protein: CSARDPQASYEQYF

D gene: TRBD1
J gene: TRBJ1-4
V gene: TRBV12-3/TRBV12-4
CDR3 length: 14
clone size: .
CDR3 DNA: TGTGCCAGCAGTCCCCTGGACAGGAATGAAAAACTGTTTTTT
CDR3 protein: CASSPLDRNEKLFF

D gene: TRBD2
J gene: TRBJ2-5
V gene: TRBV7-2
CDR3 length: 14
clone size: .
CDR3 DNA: TGTGCCAGCAGCTTAGGACTAGCGAGGGAGACCCAGTACTTC
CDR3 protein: CASSLGLARETQYF

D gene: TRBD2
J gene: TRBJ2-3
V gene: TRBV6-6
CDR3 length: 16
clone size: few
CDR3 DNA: TGTGCCAGCAGTCCGGGACTACAACATAACACAGATACGCAGTATTTT
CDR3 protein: CASSPGLQHNTDTQYF

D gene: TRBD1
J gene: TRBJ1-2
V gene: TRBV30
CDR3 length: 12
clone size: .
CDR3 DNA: TGTGCCTGGAGTCAGGGGGCCTTTGGCTACACCTTC
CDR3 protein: CAWSQGAFGYTF

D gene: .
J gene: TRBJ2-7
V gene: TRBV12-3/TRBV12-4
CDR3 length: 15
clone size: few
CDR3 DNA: TGTGCCAGCAGTTTAGGACTCAGGGGAGGTTACGAGCAGTACTTC
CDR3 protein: CASSLGLRGGYEQYF

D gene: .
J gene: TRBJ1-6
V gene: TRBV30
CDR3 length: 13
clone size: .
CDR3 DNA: TGTGCCTGGCCTAAACAGCGAGATTCACCCCTCCACTTT
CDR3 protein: CAWPKQRDSPLHF

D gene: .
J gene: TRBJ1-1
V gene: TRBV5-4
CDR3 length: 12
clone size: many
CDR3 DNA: TGTGCCAGCAGCTTGGGGGGTCCTGAAGCTTTCTTT
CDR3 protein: CASSLGGPEAFF

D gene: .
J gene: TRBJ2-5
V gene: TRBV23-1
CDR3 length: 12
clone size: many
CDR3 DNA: TGCGCCAGCAGTCAATATCCAGAGACCCAGTACTTC
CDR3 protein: CASSQYPETQYF

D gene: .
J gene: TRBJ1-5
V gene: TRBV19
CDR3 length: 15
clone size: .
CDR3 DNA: TGTGCCAGTAGTATCACCGATTATAGCAATCAGCCCCAGCATTTT
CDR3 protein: CASSITDYSNQPQHF

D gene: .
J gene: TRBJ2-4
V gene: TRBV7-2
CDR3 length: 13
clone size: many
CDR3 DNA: TGTGCCAGCAGCACTAGCAGACGAAACATTCAGTACTTC
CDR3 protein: CASSTSRRNIQYF

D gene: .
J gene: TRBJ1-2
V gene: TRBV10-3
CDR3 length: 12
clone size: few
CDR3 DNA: TGTGCCATCAGTGATTGGGCGAATGGCTACACCTTC
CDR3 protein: CAISDWANGYTF

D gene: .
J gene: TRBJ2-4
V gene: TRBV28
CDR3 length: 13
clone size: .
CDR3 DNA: TGTGCCAGCAGTGGCCGAAGAGAAAACATTCAGTACTTC
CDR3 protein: CASSGRRENIQYF

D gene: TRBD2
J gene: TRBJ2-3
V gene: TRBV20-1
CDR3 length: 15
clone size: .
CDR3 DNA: TGCAGTGCTCCCCGGACTAGCGGTCGCACAGATACGCAGTATTTT
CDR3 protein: CSAPRTSGRTDTQYF

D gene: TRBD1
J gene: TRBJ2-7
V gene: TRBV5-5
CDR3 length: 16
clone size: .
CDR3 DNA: TGTGCCAGCAGCCCCATCGGGACAGGGAGGGTTCACGAGCAGTACTTC
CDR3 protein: CASSPIGTGRVHEQYF

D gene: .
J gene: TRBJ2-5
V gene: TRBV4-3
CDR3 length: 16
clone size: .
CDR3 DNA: TGCGCCAGCAGCCATTTAAGCGGGGAGGGGGACGAGACCCAGTACTTC
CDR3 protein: CASSHLSGEGDETQYF

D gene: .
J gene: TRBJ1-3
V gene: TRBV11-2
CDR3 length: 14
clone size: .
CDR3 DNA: TGTGCCAGCAGACAGGGACATCTCGGAAACACCATATATTTT
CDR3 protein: CASRQGHLGNTIYF

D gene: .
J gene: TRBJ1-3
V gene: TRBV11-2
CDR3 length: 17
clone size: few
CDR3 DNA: TGTGCCAGCAGCCCAGCGGGGGCCCAACTCTTTGGAAACACCATATATTTT
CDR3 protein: CASSPAGAQLFGNTIYF

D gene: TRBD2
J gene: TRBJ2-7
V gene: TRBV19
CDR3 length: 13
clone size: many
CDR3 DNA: TGTGCCGGAACTAGCGGTCCCACCTACGAGCAGTACTTC
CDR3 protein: CAGTSGPTYEQYF

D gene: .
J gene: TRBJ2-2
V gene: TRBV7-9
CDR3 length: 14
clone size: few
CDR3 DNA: TGTGCCAGCAGGTCGGACTTCACCACCGGGGAGCTGTTTTTT
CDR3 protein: CASRSDFTTGELFF

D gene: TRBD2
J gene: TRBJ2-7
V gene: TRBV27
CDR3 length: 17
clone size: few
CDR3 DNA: TGTGCCAGCCGGAGGACTAGCGGGGGGATTAGCTCCTACGAGCAGTACTTC
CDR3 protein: CASRRTSGGISSYEQYF

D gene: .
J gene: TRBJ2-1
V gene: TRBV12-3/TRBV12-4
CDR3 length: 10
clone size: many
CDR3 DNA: TGTGCCAGCAGAGGCAATGAGCAGTTCTTC
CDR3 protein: CASRGNEQFF

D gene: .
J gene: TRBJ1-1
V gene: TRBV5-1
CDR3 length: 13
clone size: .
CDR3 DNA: TGCGCCAGCAGCTACGGGACTCCGGGCCAAGCTTTCTTT
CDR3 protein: CASSYGTPGQAFF

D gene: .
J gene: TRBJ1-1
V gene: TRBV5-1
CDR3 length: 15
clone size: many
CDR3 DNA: TGCGCCAGCAGCTTGGACCAGGGAATGAACACTGAAGCTTTCTTT
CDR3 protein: CASSLDQGMNTEAFF